These 25 T cell receptor beta chains were all obtained from the same sample, sequenced in a study. One entry per CDR3 protein results from TCRdb running MiXCR on the 5' RACE reads. The sample lists about 54,000 distinct CDR3 sequences; roughly 18% were seen once. The sample comprised naive CD4+ T cells sorted from blood. Documented subset: naive CD4+ T cells, CD4+CD45RA+CD25-. The receptors here all came from a female donor with breast cancer.

This clonotype turned up a few times. The V call is TRBV20-1, the J call TRBJ2-3, with no clear D. This CDR3 contains 12 residues. The germline gives CDR1 DFQATT, CDR2 SNEGSKA (reference sequence). Trimming stripped 3 bases from V and 6 bases from J, with 10 bases between. CDR3 DNA sequence: TGCAGTGCTAGCCCGACGCGGGATACGCAGTATTTT. Its protein product is CSASPTRDTQYF.

The sample holds many counts of this clonotype. The rearrangement uses TRBV7-2 and TRBJ1-2; 7 bases fit TRBD1. After removal of 5 bases from V and 2 bases from J, the junction contained 5 bases not matched to a gene. CDR1 is SGHTA and CDR2 is FQGNSA in the germline V gene. The CDR3 consists of 14 residues. CDR3: CASSPTGENYGYTF. The CDR3 DNA reads TGTGCCAGCAGCCCCACAGGGGAGAACTATGGCTACACCTTC.

In the case of this clonotype: Sequence at one end of the junction differs from germline and may be a read error. The chain joins TRBV7-9 to TRBJ1-6, with D unresolved. In germline, CDR1 is SEHNR, CDR2 FQNEAQ (reference sequence). The CDR3 is 14 amino acids. The CDR3 DNA reads TGTGCCGGCAGCTTAGATTTGAACAGTTCACCCCTCCACTTT. Encoded protein: CAGSLDLNSSPLHF.

This clonotype was counted between two and nine times. CDR3 sequence reads: CASSQDPYHIQARDTEAFF. DNA of the CDR3: TGCGCCAGCAGCCAAGATCCCTACCACATACAGGCTCGGGACACTGAAGCTTTCTTT. The V and J genes are TRBV4-1 and TRBJ1-1, with D possibly TRBD1 on 5 matching bases. The CDR3 totals 19 residues. Between the trimmed V and J ends, which lost 0 bases and 3 bases, there was a span of 23 bases. Germline V CDR1 and CDR2: MGHRA, YSYEKL.

This clonotype was counted ten times or more. The chain has TRBV20-1 and TRBJ1-5, with 10 bases lining up with TRBD1. The CDR3 runs to 14 residues. V lost 2 bases to trimming and J lost 11 bases; unmatched junction nucleotides: 9. Germline assignment: CDR1 DFQATT and CDR2 SNEGSKA (reference sequence). The DNA of the CDR3 is TGCAGTGCTAGACCTGCGGGACAGGGGATGGCCCAGCATTTT. It translates to CSARPAGQGMAQHF.

This clonotype was picked up a small number of times. The J gene is TRBJ1-4, the V gene TRBV2; D is unresolved. V shed 1 base and J shed 6 bases, with 9 bases lying between them. CDR3 length: 14 amino acids. CDR1 is SNHLY, CDR2 FYNNEI, per germline. In nucleotides, the CDR3 is TGTGCCAGCAGTGAAGGTTGGGAGGATGAAAAACTGTTTTTT. Its translation is CASSEGWEDEKLFF.

This clonotype was recorded many times. This CDR3 reads CASSHRDKNSPLHF. DNA of the CDR3: TGCGCCAGCAGCCACCGGGACAAGAATTCACCCCTCCACTTT. The chain uses TRBV5-1 and TRBJ1-6; perhaps TRBD1 as D (6 bases). The CDR3 has 14 residues. V was pared by 4 bases and J by 7 bases, with 12 bases between. Looked up from germline, CDR1 is SGHRS and CDR2 is YFSETQ. The full variable domain, rest sourced from reference TRBV5-1 and TRBJ1-6, is KAGVTQTPRYLIKTRGQQVTLSCSPISGHRSVSWYQQTPGQGLQFLFEYFSETQRNKGNFPGRFSGRQFSNSRSEMNVSTLELGDSALYLCASSHRDKNSPLHFGNGTRLTVT.

Note on this clonotype: An end of the junction does not agree with germline; a read error may underlie this. V gene TRBV12-3 or TRBV12-4 combines with J gene TRBJ1-3; D perhaps matches TRBD1 (6 bases). The CDR3 length is 18 residues. CDR3 in DNA: TGTGCCAGCAGTTCTTATCAGGGGTCGGGCAACTCTGGAAACACCGTATATTTT. Its protein is CASSSYQGSGNSGNTVYF.

This clonotype turned up a few times. This rearrangement joins TRBV9 to TRBJ2-5, with 8 bases aligning to TRBD1. Germline CDR1 SGDLS, CDR2 YYNGEE. The trim removed 0 bases at V and 4 bases at J, leaving 5 bases unmatched. The CDR3 contains 15 residues. The CDR3, as DNA: TGTGCCAGCAGCGTAGTAGCAGGGGGCCCAGAGACCCAGTACTTC. Amino acids: CASSVVAGGPETQYF.

The chain links TRBV7-9 to TRBJ1-2; D gene unclear. The ends were cut back, 6 bases at V and 2 bases at J, with 16 bases in the middle. The germline V gene has CDR1 SEHNR and CDR2 FQNEAQ (reference sequence). The length of the CDR3 is 15 residues. CDR3 region: CASRAQRNKNYGYTF. CDR3 bases: TGTGCCAGCAGGGCGCAGCGCAACAAAAACTATGGCTACACCTTC.

A few counts support this clonotype. The chain links TRBV5-1 to TRBJ2-5; D remains ambiguous. CDR3 length: 14 residues. Germline lookup yields CDR1 SGHRS and CDR2 YFSETQ. V was pared by 4 bases and J by 1 base, with 11 bases between. As DNA, the CDR3 is TGCGCCAGCAGCCCACCAAGCGCCCAAGAGACCCAGTACTTC. It codes for CASSPPSAQETQYF.

This clonotype was observed a handful of times. The chain links TRBV20-1 to TRBJ2-1; D not certain. The CDR3 extends over 11 amino acids. Trimming stripped 4 bases from V and 4 bases from J, with 5 bases between. The germline gives CDR1 DFQATT, CDR2 SNEGSKA (reference sequence). CDR3 nucleotides: TGCAGTGCTACCATGTACAATGAGCAGTTCTTC. Amino acid sequence: CSATMYNEQFF.

There are a few counts of this clonotype. The chain is built from TRBV5-1 and TRBJ2-1, with TRBD2 identical over 10 bases. V lost 2 bases, J lost 1 base, and 6 bases stayed unmatched. Germline-derived CDR1 and CDR2 are SGHRS and YFSETQ. The CDR3 contains 17 residues. Here the CDR3 DNA reads TGCGCCAGCAGCTTCGCTAGCGGGAGTTCTTCCTACAATGAGCAGTTCTTC. Its translation is CASSFASGSSSYNEQFF. Looking up the rest from reference TRBV5-1 and TRBJ2-1 gives the full variable domain: KAGVTQTPRYLIKTRGQQVTLSCSPISGHRSVSWYQQTPGQGLQFLFEYFSETQRNKGNFPGRFSGRQFSNSRSEMNVSTLELGDSALYLCASSFASGSSSYNEQFFGPGTRLTVL.

This clonotype was detected a few times. V is TRBV6-6 and J is TRBJ2-1; no definite D call. The CDR3 is 11 residues long. Germline V gives CDR1 MNHNY, CDR2 SVGAGI (reference sequence). Trimming took 1 base from V and 9 from J, leaving 4 bases between them. The CDR3 DNA sequence: TGTGCCAGCAGTTACTTCCTTGAGCAGTTCTTC. It specifies CASSYFLEQFF.

About this clonotype itself: The junction departs from germline at one end; a sequencing error may be responsible. V and J are TRBV5-1 and TRBJ2-1; D uncertain. The CDR3 sequence is 14 residues long. Per the germline V gene, CDR1 is SGHRS and CDR2 is YFSETQ. The CDR3 spells CASSLGSSYNEQLF. Written as DNA, the CDR3 is TGCGCCAGCAGCTTGGGCTCCTCCTACAATGAGCAGCTCTTC.

V is TRBV4-1 and J is TRBJ2-3; D unclear. V was cut by 2 bases and J by 2 bases, with 8 bases left in between. The CDR3 length is 14 residues. Germline CDR1 reads MGHRA; CDR2 reads YSYEKL. CDR3 in amino acids: CASSQSSYTDTQYF. The CDR3 nucleotides are TGCGCCAGCAGCCAATCCAGCTACACAGATACGCAGTATTTT.

The chain recombines TRBV6-6 with TRBJ2-5; D is possibly TRBD2 (5 bases). Per the germline V gene, CDR1 is MNHNY and CDR2 is SVGAGI (reference sequence). V was clipped by 5 bases and J by 4 bases, with 20 bases between them. There are 16 residues in the CDR3. The CDR3 here is CASSPGQSGIRETQYF. CDR3 coding DNA: TGTGCCAGCAGTCCGGGTCAGAGCGGCATTCGAGAGACCCAGTACTTC.

This clonotype came up many times. The CDR3 is CSVDQGTLYNEQFF. DNA of the CDR3: TGCAGCGTTGACCAAGGTACCCTCTACAATGAGCAGTTCTTC. The rearrangement links TRBV29-1 to TRBJ2-1; D unclear. Trimming took off 3 bases at V and 3 bases at J, with 12 bases between the two ends. Germline V gene lookup returns CDR1 SQVTM and CDR2 ANQGSEA. The CDR3 sequence is 14 residues long.

Of note for this clonotype: A much larger clone lies a single base off, so this may be a read error. The chain links TRBV12-3 or TRBV12-4 to TRBJ1-6; D is ambiguous. The CDR3 extends over 15 amino acids. Trimming took off 4 bases at V and 7 bases at J, with 14 bases between the two ends. CDR3 nucleotides: TGTGCCAGCAGTTCTTCCAGATTATTCAATTCACCCCTCCACTTT. Translating it yields CASSSSRLFNSPLHF.

Concerning this clonotype: A read error is possible here, since a much larger clone lies one base away. This sequence joins TRBV7-2 and TRBJ2-7, with a tentative D call TRBD1 (5 bases). The V and J ends lost 1 base and 9 bases respectively, with 13 bases between them. Looked up from germline, CDR1 is SGHTA and CDR2 is FQGNSA. The CDR3 is 13 residues long. The CDR3 here is CASSLDWTKGQYF. CDR3 sequence (DNA): TGTGCCAGCAGCTTAGATTGGACAAAAGGGCAGTACTTC.

This clonotype was recorded at least ten times. The chain employs TRBV7-2 and TRBJ2-3; no reliable D call. This CDR3 is 16 amino acids long. Germline CDR1 reads SGHTA; CDR2 reads FQGNSA. Deletions cut 3 bases from V and 7 bases from J, with 20 bases between. The CDR3 is CASSFGRSGGSNTQYF. CDR3 nucleotide sequence: TGTGCCAGCAGCTTCGGACGTAGTGGTGGGTCAAATACGCAGTATTTT.

There are a few counts of this clonotype. The gene calls are TRBV9 and TRBJ2-5, with 10 bases that match TRBD2. V shed 1 base and J 9 bases; nucleotides not matched to a gene: 6. Germline CDR1 and CDR2: SGDLS and YYNGEE. The CDR3 sequence is 14 residues long. This chain's CDR3 is CASSVTSGKESQYF. The CDR3 nucleotides read TGTGCCAGCAGCGTAACTAGCGGGAAAGAATCCCAGTACTTC.

This clonotype was seen more than once but under ten times. This chain connects TRBV5-1 to TRBJ2-1, with 13 bases aligning to TRBD2. Looked up from germline, CDR1 is SGHRS and CDR2 is YFSETQ. With 3 bases clipped from V and 6 bases from J, the junction kept 3 bases outside the gene matches. This CDR3 is built from 15 residues. CDR3 sequence reads: CASSSGLAGVNEQFF. The CDR3 nucleotides are TGCGCCAGCAGCTCAGGACTAGCGGGGGTCAATGAGCAGTTCTTC.

This clonotype was detected only once. A read error may account for a junction end that differs from germline. The chain recombines TRBV12-3 or TRBV12-4 with TRBJ1-3; possibly TRBD1 for D (5 bases). The CDR3 runs 14 residues. The CDR3, as DNA: TGTGCCAGCAGTTTCTGGCAGGGTAAAAACACCATCTATTTT. Translated, it gives CASSFWQGKNTIYF.

The chain recombines TRBV28 with TRBJ1-5; 7 nucleotides align to TRBD1. This CDR3 is 14 amino acids long. Germline loops: CDR1 MDHEN, CDR2 SYDVKM. J lost 6 bases, V lost 8 bases, and 10 bases had no gene match. The CDR3 sequence: CASSTGRGGQPQHF. The CDR3 bases are TGTGCCAGCTCGACAGGGCGCGGTGGTCAGCCCCAGCATTTT.